The T cell receptor (beta chain) under discussion was sequenced for a study of blood T cell repertoires in COVID-19. V was pared by 5 bases and J by 2 bases, with 11 bases between. Germline CDR1 is SGDLS and CDR2 is YYNGEE. CDR3 length: 14 residues. Study processing details: Amplification of reference gene primers was used by the study to estimate nucleated cell counts. Data came from immunoSEQ multiplex PCR; TCRdb stores just in-frame clones and leaves some out. V, J and clone size are taken as reported in that table, and D and trimming were inferred from the DNA itself. The data hold roughly 180,000 clones, with around 83% observed a single time.

The receptor was isolated from a woman in her sixties or seventies with acute or convalescent COVID-19. The rearrangement uses TRBV9 and TRBJ1-3; D is perhaps TRBD1 (5 bases). The sequencing input was peripheral blood. CDR3 in amino acids: CASSPSGAGNTIYF. CDR3 nucleotides: TGTGCCAGCAGTCCATCGGGGGCTGGAAACACCATATATTTT.